This T cell receptor (beta chain) was identified during a study of T cell responses to AZD1222 COVID-19 vaccine. Whole-study results and caveats: Nearly half of spike-specific TCRs reportedly target unmutated variant regions. Spike regions recognized by vaccine-associated CD4 TCRs spanned the protein, led by 160-218 and 743-854. Spike-specific TCR breadth and depth rose after two AZD1222 doses. Donors were mostly white British, more females; clonal diversity possibly underestimated.

The CDR3 spans 12 residues. V was shortened by 3 bases and J by 6 bases, with 6 bases between the two germline ends. The V gene's germline CDR1 is MDHEN and CDR2 SYDVKM. Comment on this clone: The antigen is undetermined. This same CDR3 is encoded by further DNA sequences in the sample.

Generated by immunoSEQ multiplex PCR, the TCRdb table keeps only in-frame clones and is missing some. The table lists about 140,000 clones, 80% to 95% of them singletons. The sequences come from peripheral blood, collected 28 days after the second AZD1222 dose. The chain carries TRBV28 and TRBJ1-5; no definite D call. The source is an adult who received the AZD1222 COVID-19 vaccine. CDR3 nucleotides: TGTGCCAGCAGTTTGTGGGGTCAGCCCCAGCATTTT. Encoded protein: CASSLWGQPQHF.